This paragraph reports one TCR beta chain. This specimen comes from a study of blood T cell repertoires in COVID-19. About the research overall: T cells, B-cell-depleted T cells, or PBMCs supplied cDNA or gDNA.

Repertoires were generated with immunoSEQ multiplex PCR, while TCRdb's copy carries only in-frame clones and drops some. The sample records about 160,000 clones, under 90% being singletons. The CDR3 runs 16 residues. In germline, CDR1 is LGHNA, CDR2 YSLEER. The V and J ends lost 2 bases and 2 bases, in that order; junction bases with no gene match: 5. Participants were aged about 18 to 90 years from around 24 US areas. V usage is TRBV4-3 and J usage is TRBJ2-7, with 11 bases aligning to TRBD2. The sample comprised PBMCs or T cells enriched from blood (not recorded which). The sequence derives from a woman aged 50 to 60 who had recovered from COVID-19. The CDR3 nucleotides are TGCGCCAGCAGCCAACAACTAGCGGGGGTGACCTACGAGCAGTACTTC. Its protein product is CASSQQLAGVTYEQYF.